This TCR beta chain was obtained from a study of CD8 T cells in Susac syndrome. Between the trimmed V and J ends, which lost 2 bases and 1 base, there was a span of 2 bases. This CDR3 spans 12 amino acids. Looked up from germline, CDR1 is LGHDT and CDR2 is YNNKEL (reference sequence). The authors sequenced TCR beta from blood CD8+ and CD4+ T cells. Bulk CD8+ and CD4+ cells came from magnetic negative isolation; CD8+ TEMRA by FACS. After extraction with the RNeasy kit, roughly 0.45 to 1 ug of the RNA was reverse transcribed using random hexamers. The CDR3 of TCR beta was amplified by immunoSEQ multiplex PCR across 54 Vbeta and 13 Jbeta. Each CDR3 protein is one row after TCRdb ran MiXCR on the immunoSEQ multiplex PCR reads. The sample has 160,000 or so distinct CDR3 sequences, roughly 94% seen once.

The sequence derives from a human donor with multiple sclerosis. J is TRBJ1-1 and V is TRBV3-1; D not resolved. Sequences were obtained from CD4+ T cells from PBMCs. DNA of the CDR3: TGTGCCAGCAGCCAACGGAACACTGAAGCTTTCTTT. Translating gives CASSQRNTEAFF.